What follows is one T cell receptor (beta chain) and its context. Germline loops: CDR1 KGHSH, CDR2 LQKENI. The V end lost 5 bases, the J end lost 1 base, and 18 bases lay between the germline ends. The CDR3 runs to 17 residues. The sample comes from a study of control samples from healthy donors and cancer patients. Method: immunoSEQ multiplex PCR; TCRdb's copy keeps in-frame clones and lacks some. The sample holds over 200,000 clones, over 75% seen once. Sequenced input: PBMCs. The rearrangement uses TRBV18 and TRBJ2-4; D is undetermined. The clonotype comes from a woman in her sixties or seventies with lung cancer. The CDR3 region has the DNA TGTGCCAGCTCAGGAAATCCGGCCAAGCACGCCAAAAACATTCAGTACTTC. Protein: CASSGNPAKHAKNIQYF.